These T cell receptor beta chains were read from a single sample in a study of neurological immune-mediated disorders. TCRdb re-analysed the 5' RACE reads in MiXCR, keeping a single row per CDR3 protein. Among around 49,000 distinct CDR3 sequences listed, approximately 12% were seen once. Sequencing was carried out using PBMCs. All receptors come from a male donor with HTLV-1-associated myelopathy (HAM/TSP). Both conserved end residues are part of each CDR3. The D gene is left open where the match is weak. Where a row states a size, it is once, few, many or the class of an expanded clone; other rows omit it.

TRBJ2-7 | TRBV5-1 | many | - | CASSPIGVVYEQYF | TGCGCCAGCAGCCCCATCGGCGTGGTCTACGAGCAGTACTTC
TRBJ1-2 | TRBV11-3 | many | - | CASSLSAGVDDYTF | TGTGCCAGCAGCTTATCGGCAGGGGTGGATGACTACACCTTC
TRBJ2-7 | TRBV10-1 | once | TRBD2 | CASSETSGSSYEQYF | TGCGCCAGCAGTGAGACTAGCGGGAGCTCCTACGAGCAGTACTTC
TRBJ1-1 | TRBV5-5 | many | - | CASSLYGDAAEAFF | TGTGCCAGCAGCTTGTATGGGGACGCCGCTGAAGCTTTCTTT
TRBJ1-6 | TRBV20-1 | many | - | CSARGQGIFTLHF | TGCAGTGCTAGAGGGCAGGGAATATTCACCCTCCACTTT
TRBJ2-1 | TRBV6-2/TRBV6-3 | many | TRBD2 | CASSVLGLEAGEQFF | TGTGCCAGCAGTGTTTTGGGACTAGAGGCCGGTGAGCAGTTCTTC
TRBJ1-5 | TRBV5-6 | - | TRBD1 | CASSLAGTGVWSNQPQHF | TGTGCCAGCAGCTTGGCCGGGACAGGGGTATGGAGCAATCAGCCCCAGCATTTT
TRBJ1-5 | TRBV12-3/TRBV12-4 | - | - | CASSSSLGVRSNQPQHF | TGTGCCAGCAGTTCCAGTCTTGGCGTTAGGAGCAATCAGCCCCAGCATTTT
TRBJ1-5 | TRBV21-1 | few | - | CASSRRSGPHNSNQPQHF | TGTGCCAGCAGCCGGCGTAGCGGACCCCATAATAGCAATCAGCCCCAGCATTTT
TRBJ1-6 | TRBV20-1 | many | - | CSARGPNSPLHF | TGCAGTGCTAGGGGACCTAATTCACCCCTCCACTTT
TRBJ2-5 | TRBV5-1 | many | TRBD1 | CASRILIFPGQAKETQYF | TGCGCCAGCAGAATATTAATCTTCCCGGGACAGGCGAAAGAGACCCAGTACTTC
TRBJ1-1 | TRBV4-2 | many | - | CASSQDRGKAFF | TGTGCCAGCAGCCAAGATCGGGGGAAAGCTTTCTTT
TRBJ1-2 | TRBV6-2/TRBV6-3 | many | - | CASSYHGGEGSRRGGYTF | TGTGCCAGCAGTTACCACGGCGGAGAAGGGAGTCGGCGGGGTGGCTACACCTTC
TRBJ1-2 | TRBV28 | many | TRBD1 | CASRPLDRGHGYTF | TGTGCCAGCAGACCTCTCGACAGGGGGCATGGCTACACCTTC
TRBJ2-1 | TRBV5-1 | many | TRBD1 | CASSKGDSWSYNEQFF | TGCGCCAGCAGCAAAGGGGACAGCTGGTCCTACAATGAGCAGTTCTTC
TRBJ1-1 | TRBV7-6 | many | - | CASSLGDLPGAFF | TGTGCCAGCAGCTTAGGGGACTTGCCTGGGGCTTTCTTT
TRBJ2-7 | TRBV25-1 | many | TRBD1 | CASRGTGAHYEQYF | TGTGCCAGCAGAGGGACAGGGGCCCACTACGAGCAGTACTTC
TRBJ2-7 | TRBV5-1 | - | TRBD1 | CASSLTGGDYEQYF | TGCGCCAGCAGCTTGACAGGGGGAGACTACGAGCAGTACTTC
TRBJ2-2 | TRBV9 | many | TRBD2 | CASSAGRDTGELFF | TGTGCCAGCAGCGCGGGGAGGGACACCGGGGAGCTGTTTTTT
TRBJ1-4 | TRBV7-9 | - | - | CASSGEKLFF | TGTGCCAGCTCAGGGGAAAAACTGTTTTTT
TRBJ1-2 | TRBV29-1 | - | - | CSASSGTGWEGYTF | TGCAGCGCCTCCTCCGGGACGGGATGGGAAGGCTACACCTTC
TRBJ1-5 | TRBV20-1 | many | - | CSASSGNQPQHF | TGCAGTGCTTCGTCGGGCAATCAGCCCCAGCATTTT
TRBJ1-1 | TRBV25-1 | many | - | CASSSPGRGTEAFF | TGTGCCAGCAGTTCCCCGGGACGCGGCACTGAAGCTTTCTTT
TRBJ2-5 | TRBV5-1 | many | - | CASSLAQRLETQYF | TGCGCCAGCAGCTTGGCCCAGAGGTTAGAGACCCAGTACTTC
TRBJ1-1 | TRBV29-1 | many | - | CSGGRGSEAFF | TGCAGCGGTGGCAGGGGTTCTGAAGCTTTCTTT
TRBJ1-5 | TRBV5-5 | many | TRBD1 | CASSRGTAENQPQHF | TGTGCCAGCAGCCGTGGGACAGCCGAGAATCAGCCCCAGCATTTT
TRBJ2-7 | TRBV5-1 | many | TRBD2 | CASSTGGARYEQYF | TGCGCCAGCAGCACCGGGGGGGCAAGGTACGAGCAGTACTTC
TRBJ2-1 | TRBV3-1 | - | - | CASSQAVTESYNEQFF | TGTGCCAGCAGCCAAGCGGTGACCGAATCCTACAATGAGCAGTTCTTC
TRBJ1-5 | TRBV5-1 | many | - | CASMSPGGQPQHF | TGCGCCAGTATGTCCCCGGGCGGACAGCCCCAGCATTTT
TRBJ1-1 | TRBV4-2 | many | - | CASSQSAGWDTEAFF | TGTGCCAGCAGCCAATCGGCGGGGTGGGACACTGAAGCTTTCTTT
TRBJ1-6 | TRBV6-5 | many | - | CASSYLQGSYNSPLHF | TGTGCCAGCAGTTACCTACAGGGCTCCTATAATTCACCCCTCCACTTT
TRBJ2-3 | TRBV9 | many | TRBD2 | CASSVSSGDSDTQYF | TGTGCCAGCAGCGTATCTAGCGGGGATTCGGATACGCAGTATTTT
TRBJ1-5 | TRBV13 | medium-sized | TRBD1 | CASSLGTGGSKPQHF | TGTGCCAGCAGCTTGGGGACAGGGGGGTCGAAGCCCCAGCATTTT
TRBJ2-7 | TRBV5-1 | few | TRBD1 | CASSYVGGQSYEQYF | TGCGCCAGCAGTTACGTAGGGGGCCAATCCTACGAGCAGTACTTC
TRBJ1-2 | TRBV10-3 | many | - | CAISEVEGRGYTF | TGTGCCATCAGTGAGGTGGAGGGCCGGGGCTACACCTTC
TRBJ2-5 | TRBV7-2 | - | - | CASSLDGGQETQYF | TGTGCCAGCAGCTTGGATGGGGGCCAAGAGACCCAGTACTTC
TRBJ1-6 | TRBV19 | - | - | CASRGFLDSPLHF | TGTGCCAGTAGGGGGTTTTTGGATTCACCCCTCCACTTT
TRBJ2-5 | TRBV11-2 | many | - | CDRDLETQYF | TGCGACAGGGACTTGGAGACCCAGTACTTC
TRBJ2-3 | TRBV7-6 | many | - | CASSLAGAGLAKNTQYF | TGTGCCAGCAGCTTAGCTGGGGCTGGGCTAGCTAAGAATACGCAGTATTTT
TRBJ2-7 | TRBV6-5 | - | - | CASSHPSIPAGQYF | TGTGCCAGCAGTCACCCTTCGATACCAGCAGGGCAGTACTTC
TRBJ2-7 | TRBV6-2/TRBV6-3 | many | - | CASGEPYEQYF | TGTGCCAGTGGGGAACCATACGAGCAGTACTTC
TRBJ1-5 | TRBV6-5 | many | - | CASRQPGQGQPQHF | TGTGCCAGCAGGCAACCGGGACAAGGTCAGCCCCAGCATTTT
TRBJ2-2 | TRBV20-1 | many | - | CSARERGFDGELFF | TGCAGTGCTAGAGAGCGGGGTTTCGACGGGGAGCTGTTTTTT
TRBJ2-1 | TRBV7-2 | - | - | CASSLPPGAANEQFF | TGTGCCAGCAGCTTACCCCCGGGGGCGGCCAATGAGCAGTTCTTC
TRBJ1-3 | TRBV7-8 | many | TRBD1 | CASSLGGRGSGNTIYF | TGTGCCAGCAGCTTAGGGGGCAGGGGGTCTGGAAACACCATATATTTT
TRBJ2-3 | TRBV7-2 | medium-sized | - | CASSFRVSGSTDTQYF | TGTGCCAGCAGCTTCAGGGTTAGCGGCAGCACAGATACGCAGTATTTT
TRBJ1-5 | TRBV5-1 | few | - | CASSPGEMEQPQHF | TGCGCCAGCAGCCCAGGGGAGATGGAGCAGCCCCAGCATTTT
TRBJ2-7 | TRBV20-1 | many | - | CSASYQSSYEQYF | TGCAGTGCTAGTTACCAGTCCTCCTACGAGCAGTACTTC
TRBJ1-6 | TRBV20-1 | many | - | CSAKGGNNSPLHF | TGCAGTGCTAAAGGGGGTAATAATTCACCCCTCCACTTT
TRBJ2-4 | TRBV5-1 | many | TRBD1 | CASSFRDSVKNIQYF | TGCGCCAGCAGCTTCCGGGACAGCGTTAAAAACATTCAGTACTTC
TRBJ1-6 | TRBV14 | many | TRBD1 | CASSPPGTGPNSPLHF | TGTGCCAGCAGCCCTCCCGGGACAGGGCCCAATTCACCCCTCCACTTT
TRBJ2-2 | TRBV11-2 | medium-sized | - | CASSKLAGNTGELFF | TGTGCCAGCAGCAAACTAGCTGGGAACACCGGGGAGCTGTTTTTT
TRBJ1-1 | TRBV6-4 | many | - | CASSDSWEAFF | TGTGCCAGCAGTGACTCATGGGAAGCTTTCTTT